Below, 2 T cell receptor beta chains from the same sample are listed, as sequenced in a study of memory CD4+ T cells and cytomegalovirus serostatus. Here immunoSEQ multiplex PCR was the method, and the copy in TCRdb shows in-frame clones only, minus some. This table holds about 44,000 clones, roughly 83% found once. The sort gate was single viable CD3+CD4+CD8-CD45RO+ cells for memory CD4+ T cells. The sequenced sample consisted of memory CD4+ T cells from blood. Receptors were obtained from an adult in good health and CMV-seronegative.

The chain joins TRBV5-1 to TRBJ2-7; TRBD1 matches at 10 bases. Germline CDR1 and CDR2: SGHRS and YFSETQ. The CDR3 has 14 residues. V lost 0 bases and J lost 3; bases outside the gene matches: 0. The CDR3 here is CASSLGTGGYEQYF. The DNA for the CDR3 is TGCGCCAGCAGCTTGGGGACAGGGGGCTACGAGCAGTACTTC.

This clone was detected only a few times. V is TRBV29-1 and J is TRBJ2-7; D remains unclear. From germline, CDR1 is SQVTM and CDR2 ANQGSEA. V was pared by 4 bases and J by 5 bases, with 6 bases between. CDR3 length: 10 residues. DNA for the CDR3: TGCAGCGTTGGCAATGACGAGCAGTACTTC. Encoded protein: CSVGNDEQYF.